One and the same sample provided the 10 T cell receptor beta chains below, sequenced in a study of CD8 T cells in ankylosing spondylitis. In TCRdb, the 5' RACE reads were re-called with MiXCR into one record per CDR3 protein. The sample contains roughly 230,000 distinct CDR3 sequences, under 8.5% of which appear only once. The sample comprised blood, either unsorted or a sorted T cell fraction (not recorded which). These receptors came from a female donor with ankylosing spondylitis or in good health (not recorded which).

In this sample, this clonotype turned up a few times. The J gene is TRBJ2-7, the V gene TRBV20-1, with TRBD2 as a possible D gene (5 bases). The CDR3 spans 13 residues. Germline V CDR1 and CDR2: DFQATT, SNEGSKA (reference sequence). V lost 3 bases, J lost 1 base, and 10 bases lay in between. In DNA, the CDR3 is TGCAGTGCTAGGGTGGGAGAGTCCTACGAGCAGTACTTC. As protein: CSARVGESYEQYF.

This clonotype has a count of ten or more. The rearrangement links TRBV7-2 to TRBJ2-3; 10 nucleotides match TRBD2. The CDR3 has 16 amino acids. Germline V CDR1 and CDR2: SGHTA, FQGNSA. V was pared by 5 bases and J by 3 bases, with 8 bases of the junction left unmatched. The DNA of the CDR3 is TGTGCCAGCAGCCGCCTCAGGACTAGCGGTACAGATACGCAGTATTTT. As protein: CASSRLRTSGTDTQYF. The full variable domain, with the rest looked up from reference TRBV7-2 and TRBJ2-3, is GAGVSQSPSNKVTEKGKDVELRCDPISGHTALYWYRQSLGQGLEFLIYFQGNSAPDKSGLPSDRFSAERTGGSVSTLTIQRTQQEDSAVYLCASSRLRTSGTDTQYFGPGTRLTVL.

This clonotype showed up many times. The CDR3 sequence: CASRAGMARTTGELFF. For the CDR3, the DNA is TGCGCCAGCAGGGCAGGGATGGCACGAACCACCGGGGAGCTGTTTTTT. V is TRBV5-1 and J is TRBJ2-2, with D possibly TRBD1 on 5 matching bases. V was clipped by 5 bases and J by 4 bases, with 18 bases between them. The CDR3 is 16 amino acids. CDR1 is SGHRS and CDR2 is YFSETQ in the germline V gene.

This clonotype was picked up many times. The V and J genes are TRBV4-3 and TRBJ2-2; the D gene is possibly TRBD2 (7 bases). This CDR3 spans 16 amino acids. Germline V gene data show CDR1 as LGHNA and CDR2 as YSLEER. Trimming left V 4 bases short and J 7 bases short, with 19 bases between. The DNA of the CDR3 is TGCGCCAGCAGCCCCCGGGGGGCGGGAGTGATCGGGGAGCTGTTTTTT. Translated, it gives CASSPRGAGVIGELFF.

Many counts were recorded for this clonotype. The chain couples TRBV3-1 to TRBJ2-7; maybe TRBD2 (5 bases). V lost 1 base to trimming and J lost 6 bases, with 10 bases between them. Germline CDR1 LGHDT, CDR2 YNNKEL (reference sequence). This CDR3 contains 13 residues. CDR3 in DNA: TGTGCCAGCAGCCAAGGGAATCGGGGCGAGCAGTACTTC. It encodes CASSQGNRGEQYF.

This clonotype was recorded a few times. The J gene is TRBJ2-5, the V gene TRBV10-1; 7 bases line up with TRBD2. Germline CDR1 reads WNHNN; CDR2 reads SYGVQD (reference sequence). V lost 7 bases, J lost 4 bases, and 3 bases stayed unmatched. This CDR3 has 12 amino acids. The CDR3 reads CASNIAGETQYF. In DNA form, the CDR3 reads TGCGCCAGCAATATAGCGGGAGAGACCCAGTACTTC.

The rearrangement uses TRBV7-9 and TRBJ1-2; D gene uncertain. V was pared by 2 bases and J by 2 bases, with 12 bases between. The germline CDR1 and CDR2 sequences are SEHNR and FQNEAQ (reference sequence). This CDR3 has 15 amino acids. The CDR3 DNA is TGTGCCAGCAGCTTATCCGGGGAGGTCAACTATGGCTACACCTTC. Translation: CASSLSGEVNYGYTF.

The sample holds many counts of this clonotype. The chain is built from TRBV20-1 and TRBJ2-1; 10 bases are a match to TRBD2. This CDR3 contains 17 residues. V was pared by 0 bases and J by 0 bases, with 5 bases of the junction left unmatched. Germline values: CDR1 DFQATT, CDR2 SNEGSKA (reference sequence). The CDR3 here is CSARDVSGRASYNEQFF. The CDR3 region has the DNA TGCAGTGCTAGAGATGTGAGCGGGAGGGCCTCCTACAATGAGCAGTTCTTC.

This clonotype was observed many times. Here the CDR3 reads CASSPTRGVEQFF. CDR3 bases: TGCGCCAGCAGCCCGACTAGAGGAGTTGAGCAGTTCTTC. The chain has TRBV5-1 and TRBJ2-1, with D possibly matching TRBD2 (6 bases). V was cut by 4 bases and J by 9 bases, with 14 bases left in between. Germline-derived CDR1 and CDR2 are SGHRS and YFSETQ. The CDR3 covers 13 residues.

This clonotype was seen ten or more times. J is TRBJ1-1 and V is TRBV19; D not certain. The CDR3 contains 14 residues. V shed 7 bases and J shed 2 bases, with 14 bases lying between them. CDR1 and CDR2 from the germline V gene are LNHDA and SQIVND (reference sequence). In nucleotides, the CDR3 is TGTGCCAGTAATGAAGGGAGAATTAACACTGAAGCTTTCTTT. This encodes CASNEGRINTEAFF.